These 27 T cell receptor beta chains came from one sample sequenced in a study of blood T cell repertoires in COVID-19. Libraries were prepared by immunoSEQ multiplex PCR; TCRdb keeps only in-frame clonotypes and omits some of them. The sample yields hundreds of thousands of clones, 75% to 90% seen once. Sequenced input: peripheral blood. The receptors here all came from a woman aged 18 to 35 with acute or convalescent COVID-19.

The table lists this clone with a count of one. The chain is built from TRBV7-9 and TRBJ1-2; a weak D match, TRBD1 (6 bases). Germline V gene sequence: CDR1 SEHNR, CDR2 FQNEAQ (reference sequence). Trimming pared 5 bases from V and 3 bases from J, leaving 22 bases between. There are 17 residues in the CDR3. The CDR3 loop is CASSPGKQGGAYYGYTF. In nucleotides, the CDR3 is TGTGCCAGCAGCCCCGGGAAACAGGGAGGGGCCTACTATGGCTACACCTTC.

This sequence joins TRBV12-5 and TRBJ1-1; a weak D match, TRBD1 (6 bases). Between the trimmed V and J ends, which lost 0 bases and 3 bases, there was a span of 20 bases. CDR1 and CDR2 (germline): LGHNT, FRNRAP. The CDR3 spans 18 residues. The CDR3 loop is CASGLVRSSRDNDTEAFF. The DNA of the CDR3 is TGTGCTAGTGGTTTGGTACGGTCTAGCAGGGACAACGACACTGAAGCTTTCTTT. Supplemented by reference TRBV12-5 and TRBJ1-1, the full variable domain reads DARVTQTPRHKVTEMGQEVTMRCQPILGHNTVFWYRQTMMQGLELLAYFRNRAPLDDSGMPKDRFSAEMPDATLATLKIQPSEPRDSAVYFCASGLVRSSRDNDTEAFFGQGTRLTVV.

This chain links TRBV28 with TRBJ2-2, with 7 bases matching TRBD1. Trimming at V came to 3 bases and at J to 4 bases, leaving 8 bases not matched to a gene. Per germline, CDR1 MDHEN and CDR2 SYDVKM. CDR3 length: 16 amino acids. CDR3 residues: CASSFHRQGPTGELFF. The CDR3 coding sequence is TGTGCCAGCAGTTTCCACCGACAGGGCCCCACCGGGGAGCTGTTTTTT.

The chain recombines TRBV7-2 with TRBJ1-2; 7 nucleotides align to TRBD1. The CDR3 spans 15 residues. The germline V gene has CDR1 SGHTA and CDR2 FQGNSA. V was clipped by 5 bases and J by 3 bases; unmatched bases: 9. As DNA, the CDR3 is TGTGCCAGCAGCCTCGACTACAGGGGAGACTATGGCTACACCTTC. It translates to CASSLDYRGDYGYTF. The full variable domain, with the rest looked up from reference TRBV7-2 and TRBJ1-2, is GAGVSQSPSNKVTEKGKDVELRCDPISGHTALYWYRQSLGQGLEFLIYFQGNSAPDKSGLPSDRFSAERTGGSVSTLTIQRTQQEDSAVYLCASSLDYRGDYGYTFGSGTRLTVV.

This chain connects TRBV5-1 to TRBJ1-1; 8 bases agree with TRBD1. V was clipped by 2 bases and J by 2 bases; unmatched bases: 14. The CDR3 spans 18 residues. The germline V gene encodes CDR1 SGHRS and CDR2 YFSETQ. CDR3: CASSLLTPGQVYNTEAFF. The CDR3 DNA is TGCGCCAGCAGCTTACTCACCCCGGGACAGGTCTACAACACTGAAGCTTTCTTT.

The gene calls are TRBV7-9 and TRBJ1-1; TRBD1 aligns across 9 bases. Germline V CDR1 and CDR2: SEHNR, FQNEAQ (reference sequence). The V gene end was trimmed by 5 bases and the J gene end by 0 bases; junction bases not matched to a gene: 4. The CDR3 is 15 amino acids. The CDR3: CASSHGTGMNTEAFF. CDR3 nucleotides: TGTGCCAGCAGCCATGGGACAGGGATGAACACTGAAGCTTTCTTT. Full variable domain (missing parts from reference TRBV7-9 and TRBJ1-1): DTGVSQNPRHKITKRGQNVTFRCDPISEHNRLYWYRQTLGQGPEFLTYFQNEAQLEKSRLLSDRFSAERPKGSFSTLEIQRTEQGDSAMYLCASSHGTGMNTEAFFGQGTRLTVV.

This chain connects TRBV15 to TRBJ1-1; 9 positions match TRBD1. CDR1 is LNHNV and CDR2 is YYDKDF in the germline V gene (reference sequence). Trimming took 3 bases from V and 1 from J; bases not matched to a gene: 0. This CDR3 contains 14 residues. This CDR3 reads CATSRGQGNTEAFF. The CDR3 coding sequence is TGTGCCACCAGCAGGGGACAGGGGAACACTGAAGCTTTCTTT.

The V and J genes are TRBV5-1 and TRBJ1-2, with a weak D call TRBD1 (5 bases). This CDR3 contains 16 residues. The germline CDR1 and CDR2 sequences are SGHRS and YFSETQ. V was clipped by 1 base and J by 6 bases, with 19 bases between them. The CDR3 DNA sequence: TGCGCCAGCAGCTTGTTCGGGGACTCCCTCGAAGATGGCTACACCTTC. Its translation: CASSLFGDSLEDGYTF.

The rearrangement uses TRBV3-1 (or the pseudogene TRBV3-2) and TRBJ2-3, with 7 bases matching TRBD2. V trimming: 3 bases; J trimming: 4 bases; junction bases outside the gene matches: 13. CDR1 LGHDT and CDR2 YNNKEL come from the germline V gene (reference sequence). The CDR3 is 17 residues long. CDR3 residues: CASSHYFGGRNPDTQYF. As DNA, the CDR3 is TGTGCCAGCAGCCATTATTTCGGCGGGAGAAATCCAGATACGCAGTATTTT.

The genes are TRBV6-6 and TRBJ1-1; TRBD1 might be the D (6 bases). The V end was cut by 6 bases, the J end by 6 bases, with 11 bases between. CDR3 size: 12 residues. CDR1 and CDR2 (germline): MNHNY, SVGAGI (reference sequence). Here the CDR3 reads CASRVQGPEAFF. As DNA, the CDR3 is TGTGCCAGCAGAGTACAGGGTCCTGAAGCTTTCTTT.

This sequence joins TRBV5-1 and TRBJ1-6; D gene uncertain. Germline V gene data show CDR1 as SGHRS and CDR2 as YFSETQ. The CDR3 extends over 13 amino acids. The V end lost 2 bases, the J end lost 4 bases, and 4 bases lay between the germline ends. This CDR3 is CASSLRYNSPLHF. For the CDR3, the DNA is TGCGCCAGCAGCTTACGGTATAATTCACCCCTCCACTTT.

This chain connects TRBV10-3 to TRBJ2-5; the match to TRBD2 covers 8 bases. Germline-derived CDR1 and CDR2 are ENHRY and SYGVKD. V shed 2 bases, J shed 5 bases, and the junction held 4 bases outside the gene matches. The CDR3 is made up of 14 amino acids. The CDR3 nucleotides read TGTGCCATCAGTGAGGACAGCGGGAGTGAGACCCAGTACTTC. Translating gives CAISEDSGSETQYF.

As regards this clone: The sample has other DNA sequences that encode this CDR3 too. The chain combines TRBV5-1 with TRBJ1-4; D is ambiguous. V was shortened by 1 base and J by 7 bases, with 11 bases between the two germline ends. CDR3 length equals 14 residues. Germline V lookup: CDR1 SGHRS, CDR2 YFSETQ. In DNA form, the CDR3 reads TGCGCCAGCAGCTTGTGGGGTCGGGGTGAAAAACTGTTTTTT. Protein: CASSLWGRGEKLFF. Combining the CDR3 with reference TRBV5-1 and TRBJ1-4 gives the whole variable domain KAGVTQTPRYLIKTRGQQVTLSCSPISGHRSVSWYQQTPGQGLQFLFEYFSETQRNKGNFPGRFSGRQFSNSRSEMNVSTLELGDSALYLCASSLWGRGEKLFFGSGTQLSVL.

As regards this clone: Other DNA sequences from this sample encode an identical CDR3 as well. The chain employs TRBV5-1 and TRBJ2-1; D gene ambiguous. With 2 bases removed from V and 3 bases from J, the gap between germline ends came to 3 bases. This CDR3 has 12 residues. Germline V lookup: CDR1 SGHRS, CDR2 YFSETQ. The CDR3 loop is CASSFNYNEQFF. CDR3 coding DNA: TGCGCCAGCAGCTTCAACTACAATGAGCAGTTCTTC. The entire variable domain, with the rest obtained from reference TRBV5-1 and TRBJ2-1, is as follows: KAGVTQTPRYLIKTRGQQVTLSCSPISGHRSVSWYQQTPGQGLQFLFEYFSETQRNKGNFPGRFSGRQFSNSRSEMNVSTLELGDSALYLCASSFNYNEQFFGPGTRLTVL.

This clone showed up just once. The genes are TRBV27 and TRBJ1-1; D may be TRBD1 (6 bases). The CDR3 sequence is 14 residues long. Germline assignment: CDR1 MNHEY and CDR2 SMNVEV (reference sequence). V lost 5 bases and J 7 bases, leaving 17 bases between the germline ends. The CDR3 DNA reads TGTGCCAGCAGTCTACAGGGCCTTCCGAGTGAAGCTTTCTTT. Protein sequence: CASSLQGLPSEAFF.

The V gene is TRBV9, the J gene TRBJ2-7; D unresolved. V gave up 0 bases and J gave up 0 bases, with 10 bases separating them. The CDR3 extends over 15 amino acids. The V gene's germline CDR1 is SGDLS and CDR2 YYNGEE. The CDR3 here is CASSVGANPSYEQYF. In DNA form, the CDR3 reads TGTGCCAGCAGCGTAGGGGCCAACCCCTCCTACGAGCAGTACTTC.

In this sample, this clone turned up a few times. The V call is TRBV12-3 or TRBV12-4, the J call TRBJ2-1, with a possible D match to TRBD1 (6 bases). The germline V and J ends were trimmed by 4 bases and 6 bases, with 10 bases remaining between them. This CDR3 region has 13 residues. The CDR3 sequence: CASSSGAGNEQFF. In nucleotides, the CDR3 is TGTGCCAGCAGTTCAGGGGCCGGCAATGAGCAGTTCTTC.

The CDR3 coding sequence is TGTGCCAGCAGCTTGCTCCAGGGGGGAGATGAGACCCAGTACTTC. This codes for CASSLLQGGDETQYF. The rearrangement uses TRBV5-6 and TRBJ2-5; a weak D match, TRBD1 (7 bases). V gave up 1 base and J gave up 5 bases, with 15 bases separating them. The CDR3 contains 15 residues. Germline V lookup: CDR1 SGHDT, CDR2 YYEEEE.

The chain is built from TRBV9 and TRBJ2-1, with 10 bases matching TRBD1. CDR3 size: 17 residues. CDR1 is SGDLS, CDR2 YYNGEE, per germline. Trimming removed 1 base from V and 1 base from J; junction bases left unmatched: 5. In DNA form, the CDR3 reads TGTGCCAGCAGCGTACGGGACAGGGGTTTTTCCTACAATGAGCAGTTCTTC. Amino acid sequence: CASSVRDRGFSYNEQFF.

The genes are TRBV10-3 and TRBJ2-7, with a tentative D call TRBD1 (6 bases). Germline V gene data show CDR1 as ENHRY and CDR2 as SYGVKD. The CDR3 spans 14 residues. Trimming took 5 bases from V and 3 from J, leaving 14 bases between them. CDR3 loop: CAISFREGGYEQYF. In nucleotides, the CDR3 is TGTGCCATCAGTTTCCGCGAAGGGGGCTACGAGCAGTACTTC.

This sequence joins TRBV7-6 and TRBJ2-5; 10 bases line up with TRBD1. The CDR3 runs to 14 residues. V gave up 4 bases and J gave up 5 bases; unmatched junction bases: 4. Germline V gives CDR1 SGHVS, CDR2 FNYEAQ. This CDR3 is CASSYRQGAETQYF. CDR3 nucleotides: TGTGCCAGCAGCTACAGACAGGGGGCGGAGACCCAGTACTTC.

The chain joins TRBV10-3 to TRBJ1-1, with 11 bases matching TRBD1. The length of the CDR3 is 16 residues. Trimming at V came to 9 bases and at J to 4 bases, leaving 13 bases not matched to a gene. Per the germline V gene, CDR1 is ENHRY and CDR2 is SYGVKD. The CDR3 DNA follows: TGTGCCATAGCTGACAGGACAGGGGGCTCGAGCACTGAAGCTTTCTTT. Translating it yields CAIADRTGGSSTEAFF.

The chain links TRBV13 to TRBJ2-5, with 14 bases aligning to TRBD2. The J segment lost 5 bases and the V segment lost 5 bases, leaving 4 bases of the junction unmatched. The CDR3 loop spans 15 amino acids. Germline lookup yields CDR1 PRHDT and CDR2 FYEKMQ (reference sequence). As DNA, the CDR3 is TGTGCCAGCAGCCAGCGGACTAGCGGGAGGGAGACCCAGTACTTC. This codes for CASSQRTSGRETQYF.

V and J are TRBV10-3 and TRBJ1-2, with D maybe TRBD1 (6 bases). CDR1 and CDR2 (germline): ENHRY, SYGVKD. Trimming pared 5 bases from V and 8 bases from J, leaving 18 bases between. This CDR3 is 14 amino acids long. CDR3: CAISTGSGPWGYTF. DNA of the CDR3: TGTGCCATCAGTACAGGGTCAGGCCCTTGGGGCTACACCTTC.

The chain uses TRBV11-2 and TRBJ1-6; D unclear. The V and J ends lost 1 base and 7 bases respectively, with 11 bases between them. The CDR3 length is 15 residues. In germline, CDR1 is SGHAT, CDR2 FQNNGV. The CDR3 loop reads CASSLVDSVNSPLHF. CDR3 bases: TGTGCCAGCAGCTTAGTGGACTCAGTGAATTCACCCCTCCACTTT.

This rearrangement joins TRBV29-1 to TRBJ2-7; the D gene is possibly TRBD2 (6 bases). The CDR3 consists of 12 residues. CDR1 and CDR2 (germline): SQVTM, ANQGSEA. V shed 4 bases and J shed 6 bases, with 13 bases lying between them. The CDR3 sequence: CSVGRAEGEQYF. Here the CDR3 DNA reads TGCAGCGTTGGACGGGCGGAGGGCGAGCAGTACTTC.

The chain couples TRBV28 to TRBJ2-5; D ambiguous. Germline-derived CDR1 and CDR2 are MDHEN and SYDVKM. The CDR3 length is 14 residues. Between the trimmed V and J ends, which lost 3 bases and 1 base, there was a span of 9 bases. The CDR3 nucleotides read TGTGCCAGCAGTTTGACAACGATCCAAGAGACCCAGTACTTC. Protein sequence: CASSLTTIQETQYF.